The T cell receptor (beta chain) under discussion was sequenced for a study of cytomegalovirus exposure and HLA in healthy donors. Whole-study context: An early release of data contained roughly 90 million unique TCRs, which came from HLA-typed donors.

Notes on the study in general: From TCR beta sequences, most subjects' HLA-A and HLA-B alleles were reportedly predicted accurately. A later analysis reported that several of the most significant clusters appeared to be linked to common viral pathogens, among them Epstein-Barr virus. Presence/absence analyses took donor sequencing depth as roughly uniform.

CDR1 is LNHDA and CDR2 is SQIVND in the germline V gene (reference sequence). V shed 7 bases and J shed 5 bases, with 12 bases lying between them. This CDR3 is built from 13 residues. Note on this clone: Antigen: not known.

PCR involved 60 Vbeta and 13 Jbeta primers. Libraries were prepared by immunoSEQ multiplex PCR; TCRdb keeps only in-frame clonotypes and omits some of them. The sample contains approximately 87,000 clones, around four fifths of which appear only once. The TCR sequence derives from a woman aged 18-30 years in good health and CMV-seropositive. V usage is TRBV19 and J usage is TRBJ1-5, with unresolved D. The material sequenced was PBMCs. The CDR3 nucleotides read TGTGCCAGTACAAGCGGGCCTTATCAGCCCCAGCATTTT. Protein: CASTSGPYQPQHF.